One sample yielded the 3 T cell receptor beta chains listed below, sequenced in a study of beta chain features in type 1 diabetes. Since all of the isolated RNA was reverse transcribed, expressed TCRB transcripts were what got sequenced. Measured with immunoSEQ multiplex PCR; TCRdb has only the in-frame clones, and not every one. The sample comprises hundreds of thousands of clones, roughly a sixth of which are singletons, and 0.023% rests with the top ten. Sequences were obtained from naive CD4+ T cells from blood. The receptors here all came from a woman aged 18 to 35 in good health.

The chain employs TRBV6-5 and TRBJ2-7; D tentatively reads TRBD1 or TRBD2 (5 bases each). Trimming left V 0 bases short and J 5 bases short, with 11 bases between. Germline V CDR1 and CDR2: MNHEY, SVGAGI. CDR3 length equals 14 residues. As DNA, the CDR3 is TGTGCCAGCAGTTACTCGCCCGGGACCGACGAGCAGTACTTC. It translates to CASSYSPGTDEQYF.

On this clone itself: Possible read error: a much larger clone is one base away. The chain couples TRBV7-9 to TRBJ2-7; D not certain. The better agreement between TRBJ2-5 and the DNA end casts doubt on the J call. Germline V gene data show CDR1 as SEHNR and CDR2 as FQNEAQ (reference sequence). The CDR3 is made up of 12 amino acids. CDR3 nucleotides: TGTGCCAGCAGCTTAGGACAAGAGACCCAGTACTTC. It codes for CASSLGQETQYF.

The chain couples TRBV2 to TRBJ2-1; D may match TRBD1 or TRBD2 (5 bases each). V was trimmed by 6 bases and J by 6 bases, leaving 24 bases between them. This CDR3 is 17 amino acids long. Germline CDR1 is SNHLY and CDR2 is FYNNEI. CDR3: CASRPSYRRDLGNEQFF. CDR3 DNA: TGTGCCAGCAGGCCTTCGTATCGTCGGGACCTAGGCAATGAGCAGTTCTTC.